This T cell receptor (beta chain) derives from a study of blood T cell repertoires in COVID-19. Study at large: Sources were T cells, B-cell-depleted T cells, or PBMCs; the material itself was cDNA or gDNA.

The data were produced by immunoSEQ multiplex PCR, yet TCRdb's version contains in-frame clones alone and is incomplete. The data contain 150,000 to 200,000 clones, 85% of them singletons. The germline CDR1 and CDR2 sequences are SEHNR and FQNEAQ (reference sequence). This CDR3 is built from 15 residues. The germline V and J ends were trimmed by 2 bases and 0 bases, with 8 bases remaining between them. This clonotype was sampled from a man aged 60-69 years with COVID-19, enrolled during active disease. V and J are TRBV7-9 and TRBJ2-4, with D tentatively TRBD1 (6 bases). The sequencing input was peripheral blood. The CDR3 is CASSLRGIAKNIQYF. In DNA form, the CDR3 reads TGTGCCAGCAGCTTAAGGGGGATAGCCAAAAACATTCAGTACTTC.